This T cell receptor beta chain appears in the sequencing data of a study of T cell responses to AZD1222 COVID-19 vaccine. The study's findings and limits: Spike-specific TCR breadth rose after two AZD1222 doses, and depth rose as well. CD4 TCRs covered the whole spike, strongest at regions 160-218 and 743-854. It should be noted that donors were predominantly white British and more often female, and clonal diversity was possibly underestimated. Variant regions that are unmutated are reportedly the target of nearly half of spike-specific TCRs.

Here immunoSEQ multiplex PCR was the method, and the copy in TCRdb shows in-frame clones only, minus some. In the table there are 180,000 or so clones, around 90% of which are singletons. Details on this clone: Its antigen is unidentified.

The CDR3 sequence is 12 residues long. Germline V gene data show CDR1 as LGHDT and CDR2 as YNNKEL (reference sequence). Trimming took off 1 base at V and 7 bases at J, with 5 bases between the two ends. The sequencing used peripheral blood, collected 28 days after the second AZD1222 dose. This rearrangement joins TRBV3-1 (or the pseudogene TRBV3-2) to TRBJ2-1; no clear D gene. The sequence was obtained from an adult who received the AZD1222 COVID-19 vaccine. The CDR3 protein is CASSQARNEQFF. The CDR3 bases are TGTGCCAGCAGCCAAGCACGGAATGAGCAGTTCTTC.